This T cell receptor (beta chain) comes out of a study of blood T cells in healthy people across ages. Together with a sample-barcoded 5' primer, a J-beta primer mix was included in a second PCR lasting roughly 6 to 12 cycles. Each CDR3 protein is one row after TCRdb ran MiXCR on the 5' RACE reads. Of approximately 1.5 million distinct CDR3 sequences in the sample, about 42% were seen once. Germline V gene sequence: CDR1 SGDLS, CDR2 YYNGEE. The CDR3 has 18 residues. V shed 4 bases and J shed 0 bases, with 17 bases lying between them. The specimen sequenced was blood. The receptor was isolated from a woman aged 18-29 years in good health. J is TRBJ2-6 and V is TRBV9; tentative D call: TRBD1 (5 bases). CDR3 in amino acids: CASSTGRLLSSGANVLTF. In nucleotides, the CDR3 is TGTGCCAGCAGCACAGGACGGTTACTAAGCTCTGGGGCCAACGTCCTGACTTTC.